Following are 17 T cell receptor beta chains from one sample sequenced in a study of PD-1 blockade in classical Hodgkin lymphoma. Time point noted: cycle 4 day 1 (C4D1), after five to seven weeks of nivolumab. Every patient relapsed after autologous stem cell transplantation, and brentuximab vedotin exposure varied. Profiling relied on immunoSEQ multiplex PCR, and the TCRdb table lists in-frame clones only, not all of them. The sample lists about 20,000 clones, around 80% occurring once. Sequences were derived from peripheral blood mononuclear cells (PBMCs), sampled before the fourth cycle of nivolumab. The receptors derive from a human donor with classical Hodgkin lymphoma.

V usage is TRBV18 and J usage is TRBJ2-1; D uncertain. The V end was cut by 2 bases, the J end by 7 bases, with 12 bases between. This CDR3 has 14 residues. Germline V gene sequence: CDR1 KGHSH, CDR2 LQKENI. The CDR3 here is CASSPAPILNEQFF. CDR3 coding DNA: TGTGCCAGCTCACCAGCTCCGATACTGAATGAGCAGTTCTTC.

This clone was detected a few times. The chain has TRBV14 and TRBJ2-1; TRBD1 matches 9 bases. J gave up 6 bases and V 4 bases, and 7 bases lay outside the gene matches. Germline CDR1 SGHDN, CDR2 FVKESK. This CDR3 is 15 amino acids long. CDR3 in amino acids: CASSLDGTGSNEQFF. The CDR3 region has the DNA TGTGCCAGCAGCCTTGATGGGACAGGGTCCAATGAGCAGTTCTTC.

V gene TRBV19 combines with J gene TRBJ1-2; TRBD1 might be the D (6 bases). The CDR3 totals 13 residues. In germline, CDR1 is LNHDA, CDR2 SQIVND (reference sequence). The V end was cut by 3 bases, the J end by 8 bases, with 13 bases between. The CDR3 DNA follows: TGTGCCAGTAGTATCTTAGGGGGATCAGGCTACACCTTC. Protein: CASSILGGSGYTF.

The chain is built from TRBV6-1 and TRBJ2-2, with D unresolved. The CDR3 is 10 amino acids. Between the trimmed V and J ends, which lost 6 bases and 7 bases, there was a span of 3 bases. Germline V gives CDR1 MNHNS, CDR2 SASEGT. CDR3 DNA sequence: TGTGCCAGCAGAGACGGGGAGCTGTTTTTT. Translation gives CASRDGELFF.

The chain employs TRBV21-1 and TRBJ1-1; no DNA check was done on the table's D call, TRBD1. TRBV21-1 is classified as a pseudogene. This CDR3 has 16 residues. For the CDR3, the DNA is TGTGCCAGCCTTGGTAAGGGGGCTCGGTGTAACACTGAAGCTTTCTTT. Translating gives CASLGKGARCNTEAFF.

This clone was seen only a few times. The J gene is TRBJ1-2, the V gene TRBV4-3; unclear D gene. The V gene's germline CDR1 is LGHNA and CDR2 YSLEER. This CDR3 region has 18 residues. V was clipped by 0 bases and J by 0 bases, with 17 bases between them. CDR3 bases: TGCGCCAGCAGCCAAGATTCGATGGGCGGTATCCCTAACTATGGCTACACCTTC. Protein product: CASSQDSMGGIPNYGYTF.

In its sample, this clone was seen a few times. CDR3 bases: TGCGCCAGCAGCTACGGACAGGGGGCCTACTCTGGAAACACCATATATTTT. This encodes CASSYGQGAYSGNTIYF. This chain connects TRBV5-1 to TRBJ1-3, with 11 bases aligning to TRBD1. CDR3 size: 17 residues. V lost 3 bases to trimming and J lost 0 bases; unmatched junction nucleotides: 5. Germline CDR1 reads SGHRS; CDR2 reads YFSETQ. Together with reference TRBV5-1 and TRBJ1-3, the CDR3 gives the full variable domain: KAGVTQTPRYLIKTRGQQVTLSCSPISGHRSVSWYQQTPGQGLQFLFEYFSETQRNKGNFPGRFSGRQFSNSRSEMNVSTLELGDSALYLCASSYGQGAYSGNTIYFGEGSWLTVV.

The J gene is TRBJ1-1, the V gene TRBV7-2; D is unresolved. The CDR3 covers 15 residues. CDR1 and CDR2 (germline): SGHTA, FQGNSA. V gave up 0 bases and J gave up 0 bases, with 8 bases separating them. The CDR3 coding sequence is TGTGCCAGCAGCTTAGCAGTTCGCTTGAACACTGAAGCTTTCTTT. Residues: CASSLAVRLNTEAFF.

This clone was seen once. This chain joins TRBV4-3 and TRBJ2-2, with D unresolved. Trimming pared 4 bases from V and 3 bases from J, leaving 18 bases between. CDR1 and CDR2 from the germline V gene are LGHNA and YSLEER. The CDR3 is 17 amino acids. CDR3 sequence: CASSRTRFGLDTGELFF. The CDR3 DNA reads TGCGCCAGCAGCCGAACGAGGTTCGGCTTGGACACCGGGGAGCTGTTTTTT.

In its sample, this clone was seen a few times. V gene TRBV27 combines with J gene TRBJ1-6; D is unresolved. This CDR3 comprises 14 residues. V dropped 3 bases and J dropped 7 bases, with 10 bases sitting between them. Germline V gene sequence: CDR1 MNHEY, CDR2 SMNVEV (reference sequence). In DNA form, the CDR3 reads TGTGCCAGCAGTTTTGAGACTTTCAATTCACCCCTCCACTTT. Its translation: CASSFETFNSPLHF.

The table lists this clone with a few counts. This chain uses TRBV4-3 with TRBJ2-1, with 11 nucleotides matching TRBD2. CDR3 length equals 17 residues. Germline V gene lookup returns CDR1 LGHNA and CDR2 YSLEER. J gave up 6 bases and V 6 bases, and 13 bases lay outside the gene matches. The CDR3 sequence: CASSTRTSGSGSNEQFF. The CDR3 region has the DNA TGCGCCAGCAGTACCAGGACTAGCGGGTCGGGAAGCAATGAGCAGTTCTTC.

This rearrangement joins TRBV7-9 to TRBJ2-2, with 10 bases matching TRBD1. V lost 5 bases, J lost 6 bases, and 12 bases stayed unmatched. Per the germline V gene, CDR1 is SEHNR and CDR2 is FQNEAQ (reference sequence). The CDR3 has 17 amino acids. CDR3 sequence reads: CASSPSFGTGVSGELFF. The CDR3 DNA reads as TGTGCCAGCAGCCCAAGTTTCGGGACAGGGGTATCCGGGGAGCTGTTTTTT.

V gene TRBV2 combines with J gene TRBJ1-1; tentative D call: TRBD1 (5 bases). The CDR3 has 17 residues. Looked up from germline, CDR1 is SNHLY and CDR2 is FYNNEI. Trimming removed 6 bases at V and 0 bases at J, with 20 bases between. CDR3 protein: CASRRPGGLGVNTEAFF. CDR3 nucleotide sequence: TGTGCCAGCAGGAGACCTGGGGGGTTGGGGGTGAACACTGAAGCTTTCTTT.

V and J are TRBV14 and TRBJ1-1; no clear D gene. The V and J ends lost 0 bases and 0 bases respectively, with 8 bases between them. Germline CDR1 and CDR2: SGHDN and FVKESK. The CDR3 sequence is 15 residues long. Written as DNA, the CDR3 is TGTGCCAGCAGCCAAGAAGGCGCCGTGAACACTGAAGCTTTCTTT. Its translation is CASSQEGAVNTEAFF.

V and J are TRBV2 and TRBJ2-5; 10 nucleotides align to TRBD2. Trimming removed 5 bases from V and 0 bases from J; junction bases left unmatched: 3. This CDR3 is 15 amino acids long. Germline-derived CDR1 and CDR2 are SNHLY and FYNNEI. CDR3 coding DNA: TGTGCCAGCAGTCTGACTAGCGGGTACCAAGAGACCCAGTACTTC. Protein sequence: CASSLTSGYQETQYF.

The chain links TRBV6-5 to TRBJ2-7, with D maybe TRBD1 (6 bases). V lost 6 bases and J lost 4, with 10 bases in between. The V gene's germline CDR1 is MNHEY and CDR2 SVGAGI. The CDR3 loop spans 12 amino acids. CDR3 loop: CASSSTGYEQYF. In DNA form, the CDR3 reads TGTGCCAGCAGCTCCACAGGGTACGAGCAGTACTTC.

The chain is built from TRBV25-1 and TRBJ2-3, with no clear D. The CDR3 is made up of 13 amino acids. V was pared by 3 bases and J by 6 bases, with 10 bases between. The germline CDR1 and CDR2 sequences are MGHDK and SYGVNS. This chain's CDR3 is CASSDWGRDTQYF. DNA for the CDR3: TGTGCCAGCAGTGACTGGGGAAGGGATACGCAGTATTTT.